This TCR beta chain was found in a study of CXCR3-negative and CXCR3-positive naive CD8 T cells. Study-level results: Researchers report that CXCR3-positive naive cells carry more hydrophobic TRB CDR3s than CXCR3-negative naive cells.

In preparing the TRB cDNA libraries, 5' RACE with UMI labels was used. TCRdb reprocessed the 5' RACE reads and stores each CDR3 protein as one record, lacking DNA. The listing records 150,000 or so distinct CDR3 sequences. Note on this clonotype: Antigen unknown.

This receptor was taken from a human donor in good health. Some clones in this sample may be carry-over from other donors' samples. Material: naive CXCR3+ CD8+ T cells from blood. Subset of the sample: CD45RO-CCR7+CD27+CD95- naive CD8+ T cells expressing CXCR3 (TNR3+).

CDR3 amino acids: CATSRDWGGRSYEQYF. The chain uses TRBV15 and TRBJ2-7; TCRdb selects TRBD1, and the lack of DNA leaves this call unchecked. The CDR3 sequence is 16 residues long. The germline V gene encodes CDR1 LNHNV and CDR2 YYDKDF (reference sequence). The variable domain in full, with the rest retrieved from reference TRBV15 and TRBJ2-7, is DAMVIQNPRYQVTQFGKPVTLSCSQTLNHNVMYWYQQKSSQAPKLLFHYYDKDFNNEADTPDNFQSRRPNTSFCFLDIRSPGLGDTAMYLCATSRDWGGRSYEQYFGPGTRLTVT.